The entry below describes one T cell receptor (beta chain). The antigen is not known. The sample is drawn from a study of blood T cells in healthy people across ages. Overall study results and limits: There was no known CMV status for donors, so expanded clonotype changes were possibly confounded.

V shed 4 bases and J shed 1 base, with 10 bases lying between them. This CDR3 has 14 amino acids. Germline lookup yields CDR1 LGHNT and CDR2 FRNRAP. For the second PCR, which ran for roughly 7 to 11 cycles, a sample-barcoded 5' primer and a J-beta primer mix were used. The study obtained at least 3 million CDR3-containing paired-end reads from every sample. TCRdb re-called the 5' RACE reads with MiXCR, one entry per CDR3 protein. The table shows some 1.4 million distinct CDR3 sequences, with roughly 40% occurring only once. Healthy Caucasian individuals from Russia aged about 6 to 95 were enrolled as donors. Total RNA extraction produced at least 6 micrograms (per sample) for the study.

The material sequenced was blood. The sequence was collected from a woman between 18 and 29 years old in good health. The V call is TRBV12-5, the J call TRBJ2-5; D gene uncertain. CDR3 protein: CASGSRPLQETQYF. Written as DNA, the CDR3 is TGTGCTAGTGGTTCCCGACCCCTCCAAGAGACCCAGTACTTC.